These 11 T cell receptor beta chains share one sample of origin, sequenced in a study of PD-1 blockade in classical Hodgkin lymphoma. Assay: immunoSEQ multiplex PCR; the TCRdb copy retains only in-frame clones and omits some. Of 100,000 to 120,000 clones in the sample, nearly 90% were seen once. Every patient experienced relapse after autologous stem cell transplantation, and brentuximab vedotin exposure varied. The material was peripheral blood mononuclear cells (PBMCs), obtained before the second cycle of nivolumab. The source of these receptors is a human donor with classical Hodgkin lymphoma.

The rearrangement joins TRBV7-8 to TRBJ2-2; D remains unclear. Trimming cost V 4 bases and J 7 bases, with 7 bases left between them. The CDR3 loop spans 12 amino acids. Looked up from germline, CDR1 is SGHVS and CDR2 is FQNEAQ. The DNA of the CDR3 is TGTGCCAGCAGCTCCCCGGGCGGGGAGCTGTTTTTT. Translated, it gives CASSSPGGELFF.

The CDR3, as DNA: TGTGCCAGCGCTCTTGCTAGCGGGGATTACAATGAGCAGTTCTTC. This sequence encodes CASALASGDYNEQFF. The genes are TRBV10-3 and TRBJ2-1, with 9 bases aligning to TRBD2. The CDR3 extends over 15 amino acids. Germline CDR1 and CDR2: ENHRY and SYGVKD. Trimming cost V 10 bases and J 4 bases; bases outside gene matches: 11.

The chain has TRBV28 and TRBJ2-7, with 10 positions matching TRBD1. The CDR3 runs to 15 residues. Trimming at V came to 9 bases and at J to 3 bases, leaving 11 bases not matched to a gene. CDR1 is MDHEN and CDR2 is SYDVKM in the germline V gene. CDR3 protein: CASLAETGGNYEQYF. For the CDR3, the DNA is TGTGCCAGTCTAGCGGAGACAGGGGGCAACTACGAGCAGTACTTC.

The chain is built from TRBV19 and TRBJ2-1, with 9 bases fitting TRBD1. V shed 6 bases, J shed 4 bases, and the junction held 13 bases outside the gene matches. CDR1 LNHDA and CDR2 SQIVND come from the germline V gene (reference sequence). This CDR3 has 17 amino acids. CDR3 bases: TGTGCCAGTAGACCGGGACAGGGAGTATTAGGGTACAATGAGCAGTTCTTC. Protein: CASRPGQGVLGYNEQFF. The variable domain in full, with the rest retrieved from reference TRBV19 and TRBJ2-1, is DGGITQSPKYLFRKEGQNVTLSCEQNLNHDAMYWYRQDPGQGLRLIYYSQIVNDFQKGDIAEGYSVSREKKESFPLTVTSAQKNPTAFYLCASRPGQGVLGYNEQFFGPGTRLTVL.

In its sample, this clone was seen a few times. The chain carries TRBV5-1 and TRBJ1-1; D not certain. Germline V lookup: CDR1 SGHRS, CDR2 YFSETQ. CDR3 length equals 12 residues. Between the trimmed V and J ends, which lost 4 bases and 3 bases, there was a span of 7 bases. The CDR3 loop is CASSIGYTEAFF. Here the CDR3 DNA reads TGCGCCAGCAGCATAGGTTACACTGAAGCTTTCTTT.

This rearrangement joins TRBV5-1 to TRBJ2-3, with D possibly being TRBD2 (7 bases). V shed 0 bases and J shed 4 bases, with 12 bases lying between them. The germline V gene has CDR1 SGHRS and CDR2 YFSETQ. The CDR3 length is 15 residues. The chain's CDR3 is CASSLAGGPADTQYF. DNA for the CDR3: TGCGCCAGCAGCTTGGCCGGGGGGCCAGCAGATACGCAGTATTTT.

This sequence joins TRBV27 and TRBJ2-1, with 7 bases lining up with TRBD2. This CDR3 region has 15 residues. With V trimmed by 3 bases and J by 3 bases, 5 bases remained unmatched. Germline CDR1 MNHEY, CDR2 SMNVEV (reference sequence). CDR3 region: CASSFIAGGYNEQFF. The CDR3 DNA reads as TGTGCCAGCAGTTTCATAGCGGGTGGCTACAATGAGCAGTTCTTC.

The chain carries TRBV30 and TRBJ2-1; the D gene is possibly TRBD1 (5 bases). The V and J ends lost 1 base and 2 bases respectively, with 18 bases between them. The CDR3 has 17 residues. Germline-derived CDR1 and CDR2 are GTSNPN and SVGIG (reference sequence). The CDR3 reads CAWSEWQGVPPYNEQFF. The CDR3 nucleotides are TGTGCCTGGAGTGAATGGCAGGGCGTTCCCCCCTACAATGAGCAGTTCTTC.

This clone was seen a single time. This chain joins TRBV6-9 and TRBJ2-3, with D maybe TRBD2 (6 bases). The V end lost 10 bases, the J end lost 0 bases, and 14 bases lay between the germline ends. The CDR3 contains 14 residues. From germline, CDR1 is MNHGY and CDR2 SVAAGI. The CDR3 nucleotides are TGTGCCACCTTCCGGGACTCCAGCACAGATACGCAGTATTTT. Translating gives CATFRDSSTDTQYF.

The chain combines TRBV7-9 with TRBJ2-7; possible D gene TRBD2, 6 bases. The CDR3 length is 16 residues. In germline, CDR1 is SEHNR, CDR2 FQNEAQ (reference sequence). Trimming removed 5 bases from V and 4 bases from J, with 21 bases in between. In DNA, the CDR3 is TGTGCCAGCAGCCTATTCCGGGACTTCCTTTGGTACGAGCAGTACTTC. Translated: CASSLFRDFLWYEQYF. The full variable domain, completed using reference TRBV7-9 and TRBJ2-7, is DTGVSQNPRHKITKRGQNVTFRCDPISEHNRLYWYRQTLGQGPEFLTYFQNEAQLEKSRLLSDRFSAERPKGSFSTLEIQRTEQGDSAMYLCASSLFRDFLWYEQYFGPGTRLTVT.

The V and J genes are TRBV7-2 and TRBJ1-5, with 7 bases lining up with TRBD1. Germline CDR1 is SGHTA and CDR2 is FQGNSA. V shed 5 bases and J 3 bases; nucleotides not matched to a gene: 4. This CDR3 contains 14 residues. The CDR3 coding sequence is TGTGCCAGCAGCCGCACAGGGGCCAATCAGCCCCAGCATTTT. This codes for CASSRTGANQPQHF.